A selection of T cell receptor beta chains follows, all from one sample in a study of blood T cell repertoires in COVID-19. The method was immunoSEQ multiplex PCR; TCRdb's version includes in-frame clones alone and lacks a portion of them. The sample contains a few hundred thousand clones, roughly 87% of which appear only once. The sample consisted of PBMCs or T cells enriched from blood (not recorded which). The source is a woman aged 30 to 39 who had recovered from COVID-19. The CDR3 runs from the conserved cysteine through the conserved F or W. The order of the fields is J gene, V gene, D gene, clone size, CDR3 DNA, CDR3 protein. The D gene is left open where the match is weak. Rows give clone size only sometimes, using once, few, many, or a class for an expanded clone.

J: TRBJ1-6; V: TRBV9; D: -; size: -; DNA: TGTGCCAGCAGCGACGGACCACAACAGGACTACGTTTGGTTACCCCTCCACTTT; CDR3: CASSDGPQQDYVWLPLHF
J: TRBJ1-6; V: TRBV5-5; D: -; size: -; DNA: TGTGCCAGCAGCTTGGAACAGGCCGGCTCCTATAATTCACCCCTCCACTTT; CDR3: CASSLEQAGSYNSPLHF
J: TRBJ1-1; V: TRBV15; D: -; size: few; DNA: TGTGCCACCACCCCAAGTCGGGGGTACACTGAAGCTTTCTTT; CDR3: CATTPSRGYTEAFF
J: TRBJ1-5; V: TRBV19; D: -; size: -; DNA: TGTGCCAGTAGTATTGCCCCACAGGGCAATCAGCCCCAGCATTTT; CDR3: CASSIAPQGNQPQHF
J: TRBJ2-3; V: TRBV24-1; D: -; size: -; DNA: TGTGCCACCAGTGATCGCGTAAACAGGGATACGCAGTATTTT; CDR3: CATSDRVNRDTQYF
J: TRBJ2-7; V: TRBV27; D: TRBD2; size: -; DNA: TGTGCCAGCAGCGCTTTAGCGGGGAGGCACGAGCAGTACTTC; CDR3: CASSALAGRHEQYF
J: TRBJ2-6; V: TRBV6-4; D: -; size: many; DNA: TGTGCCAGCAGTGAGGACAACTCTGGGGCCAACGTCCTGACTTTC; CDR3: CASSEDNSGANVLTF
J: TRBJ2-2; V: TRBV6-1; D: TRBD2; size: few; DNA: TGTGCCAGCAGTGAAGCTAGCGGGGGGGCCGGGGAGCTGTTTTTT; CDR3: CASSEASGGAGELFF
J: TRBJ1-2; V: TRBV2; D: -; size: -; DNA: TGTGCCAGCAGGGAGGGTGGGCAGGTCTATGGCTACACCTTC; CDR3: CASREGGQVYGYTF
J: TRBJ1-6; V: TRBV14; D: -; size: -; DNA: TGTGCCAGCAGCCAAGCAGTCCCCAATTCACCCCTCCACTTT; CDR3: CASSQAVPNSPLHF
J: TRBJ1-1; V: TRBV29-1; D: TRBD1; size: -; DNA: TGCAGCATAGGGACAGGAAAGAACACTGAAGCTTTCTTT; CDR3: CSIGTGKNTEAFF
J: TRBJ2-5; V: TRBV3-1/TRBV3-2; D: -; size: -; DNA: TGTGCCAGCAGCCACCCCCGCGGAGTAGGGAGGGGGGAGACCCAGTACTTC; CDR3: CASSHPRGVGRGETQYF
J: TRBJ1-2; V: TRBV28; D: TRBD1; size: -; DNA: TGTGCCTCAGGGGTGGACAGGGGAGCTAACTATGGCTACACCTTC; CDR3: CASGVDRGANYGYTF
J: TRBJ2-5; V: TRBV19; D: TRBD2; size: -; DNA: TGTGCCAGTAGTACTCAGACTAGCGGGGGGCAGACCCAGTACTTC; CDR3: CASSTQTSGGQTQYF
J: TRBJ1-2; V: TRBV7-9; D: TRBD1; size: -; DNA: TGTGCCAGCATCCCGGCTGGGACAGGGGCAGGTGGCTACACCTTC; CDR3: CASIPAGTGAGGYTF
J: TRBJ1-2; V: TRBV18; D: TRBD1; size: -; DNA: TGTGCCAGCTCACCACTCAGGACAGGGGAAAACTATGGCTACACCTTC; CDR3: CASSPLRTGENYGYTF
J: TRBJ2-1; V: TRBV5-6; D: TRBD2; size: few; DNA: TGTGCCAGCAGCTTTAGCGGGGGGAGGGAGAATGAGCAGTTCTTC; CDR3: CASSFSGGRENEQFF
J: TRBJ1-2; V: TRBV6-1; D: TRBD1; size: -; DNA: TGTGCCAGCAGTGACCGACAGGGGATGCGCTATGGCTACACCTTC; CDR3: CASSDRQGMRYGYTF
J: TRBJ1-5; V: TRBV30; D: -; size: -; DNA: TGTGCCTGGAGTGTGAGGGGGTATAGCAATCAGCCCCAGCATTTT; CDR3: CAWSVRGYSNQPQHF
J: TRBJ1-1; V: TRBV28; D: -; size: -; DNA: TGTGCCAGCCGTAGCCGGGACACTGAAGCTTTCTTT; CDR3: CASRSRDTEAFF
J: TRBJ1-5; V: TRBV19; D: TRBD1; size: -; DNA: TGTGCCAGTAGTAGGACAGGCTCGTATCAGCCCCAGCATTTT; CDR3: CASSRTGSYQPQHF
J: TRBJ2-7; V: TRBV7-9; D: -; size: -; DNA: TGTGCCAGCAGCCCAGGATCAGGTAGCGAGGACGAGCAGTACTTC; CDR3: CASSPGSGSEDEQYF
J: TRBJ1-1; V: TRBV10-2; D: TRBD1; size: -; DNA: TGCGCCAGCAGTACAGGGGGCCCTGAAGCTTTCTTT; CDR3: CASSTGGPEAFF
J: TRBJ2-1; V: TRBV3-1/TRBV3-2; D: TRBD2; size: few; DNA: TGTGCCAGCAGTGGAGCGGGGAGCTCCTACAATGAGCAGTTCTTC; CDR3: CASSGAGSSYNEQFF